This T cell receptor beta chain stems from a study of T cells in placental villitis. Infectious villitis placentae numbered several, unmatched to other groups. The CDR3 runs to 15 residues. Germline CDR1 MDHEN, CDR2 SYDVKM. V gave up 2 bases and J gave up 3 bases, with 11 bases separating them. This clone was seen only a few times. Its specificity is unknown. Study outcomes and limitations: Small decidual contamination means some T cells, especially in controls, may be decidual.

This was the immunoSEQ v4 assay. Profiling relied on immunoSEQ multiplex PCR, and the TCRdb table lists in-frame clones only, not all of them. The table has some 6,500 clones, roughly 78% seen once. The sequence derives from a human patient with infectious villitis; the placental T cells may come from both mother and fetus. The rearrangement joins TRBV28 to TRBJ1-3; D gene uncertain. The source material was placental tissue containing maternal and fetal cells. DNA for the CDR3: TGTGCCAGCAGTTTAAGGGCGTTCGGTGGAAACACCATATATTTT. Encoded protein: CASSLRAFGGNTIYF. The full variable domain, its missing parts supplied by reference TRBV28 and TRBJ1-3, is DVKVTQSSRYLVKRTGEKVFLECVQDMDHENMFWYRQDPGLGLRLIYFSYDVKMKEKGDIPEGYSVSREKKERFSLILESASTNQTSMYLCASSLRAFGGNTIYFGEGSWLTVV.